Sequencing of this T cell receptor beta chain was carried out in a study of cytomegalovirus exposure and HLA in healthy donors. General study findings and limits: V- and J-gene trimming of TCR beta was linked (in a later analysis) to a missense DCLRE1C variant.

As to this clone: Its cognate antigen is unknown.

Primers for the PCR totalled 60 Vbeta and 13 Jbeta. In the original workflow: It was a later analysis that counted roughly 80 million unique TCR beta chains, of which roughly 11 million were shared. Clones were read by immunoSEQ multiplex PCR, and TCRdb kept only the in-frame ones, dropping some. That table gives V, J and clone size, and the DNA gave D and trimming. The table lists 60,000 or so clones, approximately 80% of them singletons. V lost 0 bases and J 2 bases, leaving 14 bases between the germline ends. The germline CDR1 and CDR2 sequences are LGHNA and YSLEER. The CDR3 length is 17 residues.

V gene TRBV4-3 combines with J gene TRBJ2-1, with D perhaps matching TRBD1 (5 bases). Specimen: PBMCs. This TCR derives from a woman in her forties in good health and CMV-seropositive. The CDR3 spells CASSQDTGTEAYNEQFF. Written as DNA, the CDR3 is TGCGCCAGCAGCCAAGATACAGGCACAGAAGCCTACAATGAGCAGTTCTTC.